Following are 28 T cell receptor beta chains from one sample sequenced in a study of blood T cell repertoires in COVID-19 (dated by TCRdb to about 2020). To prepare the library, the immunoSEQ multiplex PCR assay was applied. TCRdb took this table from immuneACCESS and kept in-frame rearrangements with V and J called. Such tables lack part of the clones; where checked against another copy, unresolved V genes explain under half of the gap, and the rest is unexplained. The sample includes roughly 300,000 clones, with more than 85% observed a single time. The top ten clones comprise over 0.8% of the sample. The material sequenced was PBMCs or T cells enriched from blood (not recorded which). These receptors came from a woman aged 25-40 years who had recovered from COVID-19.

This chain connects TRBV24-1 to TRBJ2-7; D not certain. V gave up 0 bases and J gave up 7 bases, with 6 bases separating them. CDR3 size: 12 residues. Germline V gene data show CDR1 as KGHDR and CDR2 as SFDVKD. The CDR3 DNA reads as TGTGCCACCAGTGATTTGCGCGAAGAGCAGTACTTC. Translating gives CATSDLREEQYF.

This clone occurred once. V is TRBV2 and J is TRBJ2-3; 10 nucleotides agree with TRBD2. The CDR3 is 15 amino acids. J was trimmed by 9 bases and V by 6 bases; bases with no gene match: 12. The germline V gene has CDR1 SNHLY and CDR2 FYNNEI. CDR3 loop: CASRVRSGGPGTQYF. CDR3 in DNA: TGTGCCAGCAGAGTCCGTAGCGGGGGGCCTGGAACGCAGTATTTT.

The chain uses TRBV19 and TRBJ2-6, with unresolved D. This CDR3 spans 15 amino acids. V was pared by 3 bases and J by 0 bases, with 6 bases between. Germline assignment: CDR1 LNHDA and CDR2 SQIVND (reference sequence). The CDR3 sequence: CASSIESSGANVLTF. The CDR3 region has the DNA TGTGCCAGTAGTATTGAGAGCTCTGGGGCCAACGTCCTGACTTTC.

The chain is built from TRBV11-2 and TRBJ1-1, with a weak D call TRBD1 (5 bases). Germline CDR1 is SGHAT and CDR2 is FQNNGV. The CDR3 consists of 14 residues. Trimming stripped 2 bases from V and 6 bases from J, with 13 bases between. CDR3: CASSLPAKGAEAFF. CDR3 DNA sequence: TGTGCCAGCAGCTTACCAGCAAAAGGGGCTGAAGCTTTCTTT.

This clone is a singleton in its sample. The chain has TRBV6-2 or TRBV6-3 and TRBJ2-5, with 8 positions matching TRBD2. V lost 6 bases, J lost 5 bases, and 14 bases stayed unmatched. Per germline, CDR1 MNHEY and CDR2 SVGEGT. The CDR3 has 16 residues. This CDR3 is CASSLLERGFQETQYF. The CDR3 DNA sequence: TGTGCCAGCAGCCTGCTGGAGCGGGGGTTTCAGGAGACCCAGTACTTC.

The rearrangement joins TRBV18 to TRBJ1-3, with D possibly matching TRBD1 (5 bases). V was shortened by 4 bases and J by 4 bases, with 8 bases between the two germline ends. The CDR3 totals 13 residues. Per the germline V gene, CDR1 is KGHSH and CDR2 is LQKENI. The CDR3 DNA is TGTGCCAGCTCACTTGGGGCCGGAAACACCATATATTTT. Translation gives CASSLGAGNTIYF.

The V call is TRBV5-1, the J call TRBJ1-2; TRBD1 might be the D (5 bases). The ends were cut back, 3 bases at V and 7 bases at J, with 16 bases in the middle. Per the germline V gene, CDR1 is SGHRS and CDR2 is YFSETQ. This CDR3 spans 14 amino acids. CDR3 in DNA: TGCGCCAGCAGCTCGGCGGGCGCGGGGGGTGGCTACACCTTC. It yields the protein CASSSAGAGGGYTF.

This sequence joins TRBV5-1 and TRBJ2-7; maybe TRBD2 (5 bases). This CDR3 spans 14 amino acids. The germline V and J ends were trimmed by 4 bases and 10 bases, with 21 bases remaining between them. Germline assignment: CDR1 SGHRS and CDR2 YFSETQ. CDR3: CASSNPPAGQGQYF. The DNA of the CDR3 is TGCGCCAGCAGCAACCCCCCTGCGGGCCAAGGCCAGTACTTC.

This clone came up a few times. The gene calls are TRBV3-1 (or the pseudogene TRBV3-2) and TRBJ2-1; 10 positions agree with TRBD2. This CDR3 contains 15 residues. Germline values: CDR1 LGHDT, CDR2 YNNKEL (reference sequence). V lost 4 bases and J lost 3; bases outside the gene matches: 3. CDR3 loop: CASSRVAGGYNEQFF. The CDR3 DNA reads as TGTGCCAGCAGCCGGGTAGCGGGGGGCTACAATGAGCAGTTCTTC.

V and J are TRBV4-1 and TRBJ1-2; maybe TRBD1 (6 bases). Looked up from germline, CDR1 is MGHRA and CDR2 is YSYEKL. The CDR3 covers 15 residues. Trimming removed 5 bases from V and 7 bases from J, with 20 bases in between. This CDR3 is CASSYLLVGAGGYTF. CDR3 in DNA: TGCGCCAGCAGCTACCTCCTAGTGGGGGCAGGTGGCTACACCTTC.

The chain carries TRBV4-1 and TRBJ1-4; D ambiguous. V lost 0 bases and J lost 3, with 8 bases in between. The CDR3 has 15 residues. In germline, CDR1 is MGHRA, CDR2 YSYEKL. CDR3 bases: TGCGCCAGCAGCCAAGAGGTGTCGGCTAATGAAAAACTGTTTTTT. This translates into CASSQEVSANEKLFF.

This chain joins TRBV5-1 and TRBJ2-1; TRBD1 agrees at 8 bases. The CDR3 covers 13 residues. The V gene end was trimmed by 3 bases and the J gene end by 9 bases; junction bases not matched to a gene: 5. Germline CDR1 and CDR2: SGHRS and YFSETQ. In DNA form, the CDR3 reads TGCGCCAGCAGCTCCGGACAGGGCGGTGAGCAGTTCTTC. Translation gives CASSSGQGGEQFF.

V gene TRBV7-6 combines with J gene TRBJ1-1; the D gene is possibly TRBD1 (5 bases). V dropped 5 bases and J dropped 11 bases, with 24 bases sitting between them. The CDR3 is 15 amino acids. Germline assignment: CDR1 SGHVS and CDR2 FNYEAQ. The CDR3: CASSPGTFGGPWAFF. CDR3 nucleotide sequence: TGTGCCAGCAGCCCGGGGACGTTTGGAGGGCCGTGGGCTTTCTTT.

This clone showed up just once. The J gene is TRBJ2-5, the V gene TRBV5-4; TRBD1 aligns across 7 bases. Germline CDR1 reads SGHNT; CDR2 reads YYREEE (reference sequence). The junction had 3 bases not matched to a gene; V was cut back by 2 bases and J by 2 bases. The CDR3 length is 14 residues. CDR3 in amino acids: CASSLPTGQETQYF. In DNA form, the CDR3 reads TGTGCCAGCAGCTTACCGACAGGGCAAGAGACCCAGTACTTC. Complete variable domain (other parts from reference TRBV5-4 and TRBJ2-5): ETGVTQSPTHLIKTRGQQVTLRCSSQSGHNTVSWYQQALGQGPQFIFQYYREEENGRGNFPPRFSGLQFPNYSSELNVNALELDDSALYLCASSLPTGQETQYFGPGTRLLVL.

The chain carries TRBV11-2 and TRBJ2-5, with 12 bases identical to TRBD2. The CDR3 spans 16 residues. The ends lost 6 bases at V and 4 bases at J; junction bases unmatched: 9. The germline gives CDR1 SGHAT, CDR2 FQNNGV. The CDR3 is CASREPLAGGRETQYF. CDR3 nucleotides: TGTGCCAGCAGAGAACCACTAGCGGGGGGCCGAGAGACCCAGTACTTC. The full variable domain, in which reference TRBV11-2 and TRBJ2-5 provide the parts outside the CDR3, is EAGVAQSPRYKIIEKRQSVAFWCNPISGHATLYWYQQILGQGPKLLIQFQNNGVVDDSQLPKDRFSAERLKGVDSTLKIQPAKLEDSAVYLCASREPLAGGRETQYFGPGTRLLVL.

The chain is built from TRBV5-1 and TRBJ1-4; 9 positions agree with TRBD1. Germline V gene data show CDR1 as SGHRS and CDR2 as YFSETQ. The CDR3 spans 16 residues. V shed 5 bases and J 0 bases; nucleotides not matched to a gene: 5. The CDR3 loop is CASRRDRDSTNEKLFF. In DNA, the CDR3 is TGCGCCAGCAGGAGGGACAGGGATTCAACTAATGAAAAACTGTTTTTT.

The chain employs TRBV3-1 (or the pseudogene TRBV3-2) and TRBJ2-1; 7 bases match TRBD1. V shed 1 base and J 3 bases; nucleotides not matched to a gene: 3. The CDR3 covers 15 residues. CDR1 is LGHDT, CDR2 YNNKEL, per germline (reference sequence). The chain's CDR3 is CASSQAGQSYNEQFF. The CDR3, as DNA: TGTGCCAGCAGCCAAGCGGGACAGAGCTACAATGAGCAGTTCTTC.

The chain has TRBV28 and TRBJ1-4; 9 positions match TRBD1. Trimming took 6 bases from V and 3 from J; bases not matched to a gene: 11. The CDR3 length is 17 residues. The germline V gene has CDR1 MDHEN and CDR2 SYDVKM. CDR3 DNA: TGTGCCAGCAGCGGAGGGACAGGGTCCGTGGCTAATGAAAAACTGTTTTTT. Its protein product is CASSGGTGSVANEKLFF.

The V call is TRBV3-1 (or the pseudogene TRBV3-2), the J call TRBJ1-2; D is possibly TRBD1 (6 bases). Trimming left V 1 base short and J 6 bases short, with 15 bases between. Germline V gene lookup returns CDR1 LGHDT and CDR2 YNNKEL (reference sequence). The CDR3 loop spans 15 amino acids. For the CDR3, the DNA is TGTGCCAGCAGCCAAGCGGGGGGGGCAGGGGATGGCTACACCTTC. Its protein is CASSQAGGAGDGYTF.

In nucleotides, the CDR3 is TGTGCCACCAGTGATTTGCCAGGGGGCCGGGCCGGGGAGCTGTTTTTT. Translation: CATSDLPGGRAGELFF. The gene calls are TRBV24-1 and TRBJ2-2; TRBD1 aligns across 8 bases. V shed 0 bases and J 6 bases; nucleotides not matched to a gene: 5. The V gene's germline CDR1 is KGHDR and CDR2 SFDVKD. The CDR3 length is 16 residues.

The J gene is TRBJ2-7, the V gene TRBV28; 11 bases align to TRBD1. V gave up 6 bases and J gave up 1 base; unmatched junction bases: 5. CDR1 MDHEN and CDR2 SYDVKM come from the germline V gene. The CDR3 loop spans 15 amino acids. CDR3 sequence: CASRKGTGGSYEQYF. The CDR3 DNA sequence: TGTGCCAGCAGGAAGGGGACAGGGGGGTCCTACGAGCAGTACTTC.

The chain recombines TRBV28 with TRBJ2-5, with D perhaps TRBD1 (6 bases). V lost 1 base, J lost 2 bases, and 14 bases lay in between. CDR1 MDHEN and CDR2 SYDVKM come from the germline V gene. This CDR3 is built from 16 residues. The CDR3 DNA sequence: TGTGCCAGCAGTTTATATATCGGGACACAGCAAGAGACCCAGTACTTC. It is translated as CASSLYIGTQQETQYF.

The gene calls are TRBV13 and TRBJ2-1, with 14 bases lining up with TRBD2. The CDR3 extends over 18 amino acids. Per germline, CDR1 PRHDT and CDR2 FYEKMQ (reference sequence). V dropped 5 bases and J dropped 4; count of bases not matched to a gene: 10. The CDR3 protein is CASSVLTSGGAGYNEQFF. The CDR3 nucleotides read TGTGCCAGCAGCGTCCTGACTAGCGGGGGGGCCGGGTACAATGAGCAGTTCTTC.

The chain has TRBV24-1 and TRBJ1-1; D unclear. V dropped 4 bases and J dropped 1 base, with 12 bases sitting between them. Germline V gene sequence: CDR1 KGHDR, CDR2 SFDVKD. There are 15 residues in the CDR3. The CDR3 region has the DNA TGTGCCACCAGTGACTCGAAGACGGGGAACACTGAAGCTTTCTTT. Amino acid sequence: CATSDSKTGNTEAFF.

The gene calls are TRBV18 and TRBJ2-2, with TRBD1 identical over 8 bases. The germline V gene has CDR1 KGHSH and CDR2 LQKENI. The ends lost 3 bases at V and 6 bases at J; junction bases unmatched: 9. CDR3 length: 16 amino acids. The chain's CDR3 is CASSPFGQGRSGELFF. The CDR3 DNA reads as TGTGCCAGCTCACCCTTTGGACAGGGAAGATCCGGGGAGCTGTTTTTT.

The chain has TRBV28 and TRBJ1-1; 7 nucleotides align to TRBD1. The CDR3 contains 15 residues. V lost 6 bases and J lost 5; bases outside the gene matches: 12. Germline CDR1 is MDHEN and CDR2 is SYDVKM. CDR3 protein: CASRAATGQSTEAFF. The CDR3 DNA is TGTGCCAGCAGGGCTGCGACAGGGCAGTCGACTGAAGCTTTCTTT.

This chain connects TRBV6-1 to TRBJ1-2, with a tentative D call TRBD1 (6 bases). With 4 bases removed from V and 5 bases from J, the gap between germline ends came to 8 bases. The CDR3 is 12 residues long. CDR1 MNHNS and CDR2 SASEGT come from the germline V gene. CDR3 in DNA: TGTGCCAGCAGTGTCGGACAGTATGGCTACACCTTC. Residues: CASSVGQYGYTF.

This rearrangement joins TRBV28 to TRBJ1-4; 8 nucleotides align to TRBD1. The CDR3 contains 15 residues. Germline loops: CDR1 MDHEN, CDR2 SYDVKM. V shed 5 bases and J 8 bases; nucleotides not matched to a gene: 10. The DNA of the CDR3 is TGTGCCAGCAGTATCCCCCAGGGGGCGGTCGAAAAACTGTTTTTT. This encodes CASSIPQGAVEKLFF.